The 27 T cell receptor beta chains listed next were all sequenced from one sample in a study of blood T cell repertoires in COVID-19 (dated by TCRdb to 2020 to 2022). To prepare the library, the immunoSEQ multiplex PCR assay was applied. This immuneACCESS table, as held by TCRdb, lists in-frame sequences with V and J called but not all clones. Of the missing ones, under half trace to an unresolved V gene in checked studies; the others have no known cause. The sample table contains roughly 200,000 clones; only one count was recorded for roughly four fifths of them. In total, the top ten clones hold about an eighth of the sample. Material for sequencing was PBMCs or T cells enriched from blood (not recorded which). These receptors were taken from a man aged 35 to 55 who had recovered from COVID-19.

The chain is built from TRBV5-8 and TRBJ2-7, with D tentatively TRBD1 (5 bases). Germline V gene data show CDR1 as SGHTS and CDR2 as YDEGEE. This CDR3 region has 16 residues. The V end was cut by 4 bases, the J end by 0 bases, with 17 bases between. This chain's CDR3 is CASSPLGAGDSYEQYF. In DNA form, the CDR3 reads TGTGCCAGCAGCCCGCTTGGGGCCGGAGACTCCTACGAGCAGTACTTC.

This chain links TRBV6-2 or TRBV6-3 with TRBJ2-1; 11 bases map to TRBD2. Looked up from germline, CDR1 is MNHEY and CDR2 is SVGEGT. The junction had 17 bases not matched to a gene; V was cut back by 6 bases and J by 7 bases. This CDR3 region has 18 residues. CDR3 sequence: CASSPTSGSVYSGNEQFF. DNA of the CDR3: TGTGCCAGCAGCCCTACTAGCGGGAGTGTATATAGTGGGAATGAGCAGTTCTTC.

The CDR3, as DNA: TGTGCCAGCAGCTTAAGGGGACTAGCGGGAGGTCAGGATGAGCAGTTCTTC. Protein sequence: CASSLRGLAGGQDEQFF. The rearrangement joins TRBV11-3 to TRBJ2-1, with 15 bases that match TRBD2. The germline V gene encodes CDR1 SGHNT and CDR2 YENEEA. This CDR3 has 17 residues. The V segment lost 2 bases and the J segment 8 bases; nucleotides outside the gene matches: 7.

This sequence joins TRBV15 and TRBJ2-5; 12 bases are a match to TRBD1. V was clipped by 6 bases and J by 4 bases; unmatched bases: 12. The CDR3 loop spans 17 amino acids. Germline V gene data show CDR1 as LNHNV and CDR2 as YYDKDF (reference sequence). CDR3 amino acids: CATSQETGTGGAETQYF. The CDR3 DNA reads TGTGCCACCAGTCAAGAAACCGGGACAGGGGGCGCAGAGACCCAGTACTTC.

V is TRBV18 and J is TRBJ1-5, with a tentative D call TRBD1 (6 bases). This CDR3 has 15 amino acids. The V end was cut by 6 bases, the J end by 5 bases, with 17 bases between. Per germline, CDR1 KGHSH and CDR2 LQKENI. CDR3 coding DNA: TGTGCCAGCTCGACGGACAGAAGGGTGGATCAGCCCCAGCATTTT. Its protein is CASSTDRRVDQPQHF.

This chain links TRBV19 with TRBJ2-2; 7 bases line up with TRBD1. J was trimmed by 6 bases and V by 10 bases; bases with no gene match: 14. Germline V lookup: CDR1 LNHDA, CDR2 SQIVND (reference sequence). CDR3 size: 15 residues. CDR3 in DNA: TGTGCCACCGCCCAGAACAGGGGTGGGGCCGGGGAGCTGTTTTTT. Translated: CATAQNRGGAGELFF.

V gene TRBV10-3 combines with J gene TRBJ2-1; 8 nucleotides align to TRBD1. Germline trimming cut 4 bases from V and 5 bases from J; bases unmatched to any gene: 4. Germline lookup yields CDR1 ENHRY and CDR2 SYGVKD. This CDR3 region has 14 residues. CDR3 sequence: CAISAQGGHNEQFF. The CDR3 DNA reads TGTGCCATCAGTGCACAGGGGGGACACAATGAGCAGTTCTTC.

The chain uses TRBV7-2 and TRBJ2-7; 10 bases agree with TRBD1. Germline V CDR1 and CDR2: SGHTA, FQGNSA. The CDR3 runs to 13 residues. V gave up 5 bases and J gave up 12 bases; unmatched junction bases: 10. CDR3 amino acids: CASSPIRDRGWYV. The DNA for the CDR3 is TGTGCCAGCAGCCCCATTCGGGACAGGGGATGGTACGTC.

The chain recombines TRBV28 with TRBJ1-6, with TRBD1 as a possible D gene (6 bases). Between the trimmed V and J ends, which lost 6 bases and 14 bases, there was a span of 17 bases. The CDR3 length is 13 residues. Per germline, CDR1 MDHEN and CDR2 SYDVKM. CDR3 sequence reads: CASRSQGFGALHF. The CDR3 coding sequence is TGTGCCAGCAGATCCCAGGGGTTCGGGGCCCTCCACTTT. The whole variable domain, remainder taken from reference TRBV28 and TRBJ1-6, is DVKVTQSSRYLVKRTGEKVFLECVQDMDHENMFWYRQDPGLGLRLIYFSYDVKMKEKGDIPEGYSVSREKKERFSLILESASTNQTSMYLCASRSQGFGALHFGNGTRLTVT.

The chain joins TRBV4-3 to TRBJ2-7; the match to TRBD2 covers 9 bases. The CDR3 runs to 16 residues. Germline CDR1 and CDR2: LGHNA and YSLEER. V trimming: 0 bases; J trimming: 2 bases; junction bases outside the gene matches: 5. The CDR3 reads CASSQDWTSVTYEQYF. DNA for the CDR3: TGCGCCAGCAGCCAAGATTGGACTAGCGTAACCTACGAGCAGTACTTC.

This clone was seen a few times. The V and J genes are TRBV6-2 or TRBV6-3 and TRBJ2-6, with TRBD1 identical over 8 bases. Germline assignment: CDR1 MNHEY and CDR2 SVGEGT. The CDR3 is 19 residues long. The junction had 12 bases not matched to a gene; V was cut back by 5 bases and J by 0 bases. The CDR3 region has the DNA TGTGCCAGCAGTACCCCTCCGGGACAGGCCGCCTCTGGGGCCAACGTCCTGACTTTC. This translates into CASSTPPGQAASGANVLTF.

The chain combines TRBV24-1 with TRBJ2-1; D may be TRBD2 (5 bases). Trimming removed 5 bases from V and 4 bases from J, with 14 bases in between. Per the germline V gene, CDR1 is KGHDR and CDR2 is SFDVKD. This CDR3 has 15 residues. CDR3 sequence (DNA): TGTGCCACCAGTGGTGGGGTCCGGGGTTACAATGAGCAGTTCTTC. Its translation: CATSGGVRGYNEQFF.

The rearrangement joins TRBV6-5 to TRBJ2-7, with TRBD1 identical over 10 bases. After removal of 2 bases from V and 4 bases from J, the junction contained 8 bases not matched to a gene. The germline V gene has CDR1 MNHEY and CDR2 SVGAGI. This CDR3 is built from 16 residues. The CDR3 region has the DNA TGTGCCAGCAGTTACCGGGGGACAGGGGCCTCTTACGAGCAGTACTTC. It is translated as CASSYRGTGASYEQYF.

The CDR3 coding sequence is TGTGCCAGCAGTTACATAGGCGGGGACTCTGGAAACACCATATATTTT. Translating it yields CASSYIGGDSGNTIYF. The V gene is TRBV6-5, the J gene TRBJ1-3; the D is unclear. V gave up 2 bases and J gave up 0 bases, with 11 bases separating them. This CDR3 has 16 amino acids. Germline V CDR1 and CDR2: MNHEY, SVGAGI.

V usage is TRBV4-1 and J usage is TRBJ2-1; 9 positions agree with TRBD1. This CDR3 comprises 18 residues. The J segment lost 4 bases and the V segment lost 0 bases, leaving 10 bases of the junction unmatched. CDR1 MGHRA and CDR2 YSYEKL come from the germline V gene. CDR3 in amino acids: CASSQDRGHRGLYNEQFF. In DNA, the CDR3 is TGCGCCAGCAGCCAAGATCGAGGACACAGGGGGCTTTACAATGAGCAGTTCTTC.

J is TRBJ1-6 and V is TRBV6-2 or TRBV6-3; D is undetermined. V shed 0 bases and J shed 6 bases, with 9 bases lying between them. Germline V gene sequence: CDR1 MNHEY, CDR2 SVGEGT. The CDR3 extends over 15 amino acids. The CDR3 bases are TGTGCCAGCAGTTACTCGAAATGGGCTAATTCACCCCTCCACTTT. Encoded protein: CASSYSKWANSPLHF.

V and J are TRBV5-1 and TRBJ1-1; 11 positions match TRBD1. CDR3 length equals 18 residues. V gave up 0 bases and J gave up 1 base; unmatched junction bases: 8. CDR1 and CDR2 (germline): SGHRS, YFSETQ. For the CDR3, the DNA is TGCGCCAGCAGCTTGGTAGGGGACAGGGGGTCGGGGAACACTGAAGCTTTCTTT. Its protein product is CASSLVGDRGSGNTEAFF.

The genes are TRBV19 and TRBJ1-1; 7 bases align to TRBD1. V shed 8 bases and J 1 base; nucleotides not matched to a gene: 4. CDR3 length: 13 amino acids. Germline loops: CDR1 LNHDA, CDR2 SQIVND (reference sequence). This CDR3 reads CASLDRANTEAFF. CDR3 coding DNA: TGTGCCAGTCTCGACAGGGCGAACACTGAAGCTTTCTTT.

The chain is built from TRBV5-3 and TRBJ2-4; maybe TRBD2 (5 bases). TRBV5-3 is labeled an ORF, and its function is uncertain. V shed 0 bases and J shed 0 bases, with 10 bases lying between them. There are 16 residues in the CDR3. CDR3 region: CARSLGSDLAKNIQYF. In nucleotides, the CDR3 is TGTGCCAGAAGCTTGGGTAGCGACCTAGCCAAAAACATTCAGTACTTC.

This chain joins TRBV5-6 and TRBJ2-2; D remains ambiguous. CDR1 SGHDT and CDR2 YYEEEE come from the germline V gene. With 1 base removed from V and 9 bases from J, the gap between germline ends came to 7 bases. The CDR3 is 12 amino acids. CDR3 DNA: TGTGCCAGCAGCTTGACTCTCAGGGAGCTGTTTTTT. Its protein is CASSLTLRELFF.

This clone was seen a handful of times. CDR3 DNA: TGTGCCAGCAGCCGAACTTCACTAGCGGGGGCTGGGGAGACCCAGTACTTC. Amino acid sequence: CASSRTSLAGAGETQYF. The rearrangement joins TRBV6-6 to TRBJ2-5; TRBD2 matches 11 bases. Germline values: CDR1 MNHNY, CDR2 SVGAGI (reference sequence). This CDR3 has 17 residues. The V segment lost 6 bases and the J segment 5 bases; nucleotides outside the gene matches: 14.

The rearrangement joins TRBV2 to TRBJ2-7; 14 bases line up with TRBD2. Germline V lookup: CDR1 SNHLY, CDR2 FYNNEI. V dropped 8 bases and J dropped 6; count of bases not matched to a gene: 6. This CDR3 is 14 amino acids long. The CDR3 loop is CASSGLAGEGEQYF. The CDR3 bases are TGTGCCAGCTCGGGACTAGCGGGAGAAGGCGAGCAGTACTTC.

The J gene is TRBJ1-1, the V gene TRBV4-2, with no clear D. The CDR3 contains 14 residues. V lost 1 base to trimming and J lost 3 bases, with 9 bases between them. The germline gives CDR1 LGHNA, CDR2 YNFKEQ. The CDR3, as DNA: TGTGCCAGCAGCCAAGTAGAGATCGACACTGAAGCTTTCTTT. This codes for CASSQVEIDTEAFF.

The chain combines TRBV5-4 with TRBJ1-1; weak D call: TRBD1 (5 bases). Trimming shortened V by 10 bases and J by 6 bases, and 19 bases separated the two germline ends. The CDR3 totals 13 residues. Germline V gene sequence: CDR1 SGHNT, CDR2 YYREEE (reference sequence). The chain's CDR3 is CAFSQGNYPEAFF. DNA for the CDR3: TGTGCCTTTTCCCAGGGAAACTATCCTGAAGCTTTCTTT.

The chain recombines TRBV10-3 with TRBJ2-6; 8 bases agree with TRBD1. The J segment lost 3 bases and the V segment lost 4 bases, leaving 5 bases of the junction unmatched. The CDR3 covers 16 residues. Germline V gene sequence: CDR1 ENHRY, CDR2 SYGVKD. CDR3 residues: CAISGQGRGGANVLTF. The CDR3 nucleotides are TGTGCCATCAGTGGACAGGGGAGAGGTGGGGCCAACGTCCTGACTTTC.

The chain employs TRBV21-1 and TRBJ2-7; the table's D call TRBD2 went unverified against the DNA. TRBV21-1 is described as a pseudogene. This CDR3 has 16 amino acids. This CDR3 reads CASSTTGRPQPYEQYV. The CDR3 nucleotides are TGTGCCAGCAGCACGACCGGGAGACCTCAGCCCTACGAGCAGTACGTC.

The V call is TRBV5-5, the J call TRBJ1-4; 10 bases align to TRBD1. The CDR3 runs 16 residues. Germline V gene sequence: CDR1 SGHKS, CDR2 YYEKEE (reference sequence). With V trimmed by 2 bases and J by 7 bases, 8 bases remained unmatched. The CDR3 protein is CASSFSVRTGGEKLFF. CDR3 bases: TGTGCCAGCAGCTTTTCGGTCCGGACAGGGGGTGAAAAACTGTTTTTT.